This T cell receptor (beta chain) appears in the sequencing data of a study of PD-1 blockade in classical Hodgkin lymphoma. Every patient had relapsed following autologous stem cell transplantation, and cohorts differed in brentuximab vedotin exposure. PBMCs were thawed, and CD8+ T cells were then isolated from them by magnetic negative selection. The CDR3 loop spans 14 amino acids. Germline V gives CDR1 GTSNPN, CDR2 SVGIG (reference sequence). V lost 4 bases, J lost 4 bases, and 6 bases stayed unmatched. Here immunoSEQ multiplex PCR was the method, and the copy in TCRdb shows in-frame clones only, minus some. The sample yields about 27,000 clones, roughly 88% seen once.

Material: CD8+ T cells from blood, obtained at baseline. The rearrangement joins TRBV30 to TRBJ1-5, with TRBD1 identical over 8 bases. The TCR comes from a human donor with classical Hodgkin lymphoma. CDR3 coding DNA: TGTGCCTGGAACCCCGGACAGGGTAATCAGCCCCAGCATTTT. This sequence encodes CAWNPGQGNQPQHF.